This T cell receptor beta chain was profiled in a study of T cells after yellow fever vaccination. Across the study: EM, EMRA, CM and Tscm memory subsets were separated by sorting (using CD3, CD45RA, CCR7 and CD95).

The CDR3 extends over 11 amino acids. Germline assignment: CDR1 SQVTM and CDR2 ANQGSEA. There are many counts of this clonotype. Compared with germline, one end of the junction differs, possibly owing to a read error. Study-level points and caveats: Most primary-vaccination clones recurred post-booster (under 98% CD4, roughly 91% CD8). Sorting of memory subsets on day 0 yielded almost no detectable vaccine-responding clonotypes. A secondary response was less intense yet reached its peak sooner, at day 5 versus 15.

TCRdb processed the 5' RACE reads anew with MiXCR; each CDR3 protein has one entry. The profile covers about 25,000 distinct CDR3 sequences, with around 3.4% appearing a single time and about 0.98% taken by the ten largest. This specimen was PBMCs, either bulk or a sorted T-cell subset (CD4+, CD8+, memory, or dextramer-sorted; not recorded which), taken roughly 46 days after the first yellow fever vaccination. The receptor was derived from a man aged 18 to 29 who received the YFV17D yellow fever vaccine. This sequence joins TRBV29-1 and TRBJ1-1, with a tentative D call TRBD1 (5 bases). The CDR3 sequence is CTGLRNTEAFF. DNA for the CDR3: TGTACAGGTCTGAGGAACACTGAAGCTTTCTTT.